A single sample is the source of the 21 T cell receptor beta chains below, sequenced in a study of blood T cell repertoires in COVID-19. Assay: immunoSEQ multiplex PCR; the TCRdb copy retains only in-frame clones and omits some. Of 60,000 or so clones in the sample, 75% to 90% are singletons; the top ten hold more than 8.5%. Sequencing used peripheral blood. These receptors came from a man aged 25 to 45 with COVID-19, enrolled during active disease.

The chain joins TRBV10-3 to TRBJ1-3, with D tentatively TRBD1 (5 bases). The germline gives CDR1 ENHRY, CDR2 SYGVKD. The CDR3 runs to 15 residues. Between the trimmed V and J ends, which lost 2 bases and 3 bases, there was a span of 11 bases. The chain's CDR3 is CAISEEGDYGNTIYF. CDR3 bases: TGTGCCATCAGTGAGGAAGGGGATTATGGAAACACCATATATTTT.

The CDR3 DNA is TGTGCCAGTAGTGCAGGGACAGAGGGCAATCAGCCCCAGCATTTT. Translating gives CASSAGTEGNQPQHF. The gene calls are TRBV19 and TRBJ1-5, with TRBD1 identical over 7 bases. The germline V gene encodes CDR1 LNHDA and CDR2 SQIVND (reference sequence). The length of the CDR3 is 15 residues. Trimming at V came to 5 bases and at J to 2 bases, leaving 6 bases not matched to a gene.

The genes are TRBV24-1 and TRBJ1-6; unclear D gene. The CDR3 loop spans 13 amino acids. Germline assignment: CDR1 KGHDR and CDR2 SFDVKD. Trimming stripped 5 bases from V and 9 bases from J, with 10 bases between. As DNA, the CDR3 is TGTGCCACCAGTGCGAGCCCGAGTTCACCCCTCCACTTT. It specifies CATSASPSSPLHF.

The V and J genes are TRBV18 and TRBJ1-1, with 9 bases identical to TRBD1. The CDR3 is made up of 15 amino acids. The germline V gene encodes CDR1 KGHSH and CDR2 LQKENI. V dropped 6 bases and J dropped 10; count of bases not matched to a gene: 15. DNA for the CDR3: TGTGCCAGCTCGGAAAGTAGAGGGACAGGGCGCCCAGCTTTCTTT. Its translation is CASSESRGTGRPAFF.

The sample holds one count of this clone. The chain links TRBV28 to TRBJ2-7; perhaps TRBD1 as D (6 bases). Germline CDR1 is MDHEN and CDR2 is SYDVKM. The CDR3 has 14 amino acids. Trimming shortened V by 5 bases and J by 0 bases, and 11 bases separated the two germline ends. The chain's CDR3 is CASSTGQSSYEQYF. In nucleotides, the CDR3 is TGTGCCAGCAGTACAGGACAGAGCTCCTACGAGCAGTACTTC.

This clone was observed once. The chain has TRBV19 and TRBJ2-7; 7 positions agree with TRBD2. This CDR3 has 13 amino acids. Germline-derived CDR1 and CDR2 are LNHDA and SQIVND (reference sequence). Losses at the gene ends were 8 bases for V and 0 bases for J; bases not matched to a gene: 4. CDR3 amino acids: CASGGDYSYEQYF. The CDR3 DNA is TGTGCCAGTGGTGGGGACTACTCCTACGAGCAGTACTTC.

V usage is TRBV7-6 and J usage is TRBJ2-7; a possible D gene is TRBD2 (5 bases). CDR1 and CDR2 from the germline V gene are SGHVS and FNYEAQ. The CDR3 is 15 amino acids. V lost 2 bases and J 0 bases, leaving 11 bases between the germline ends. The CDR3 sequence is CASSLMAGPSYEQYF. The CDR3 DNA sequence: TGTGCCAGCAGCTTAATGGCGGGCCCCTCCTACGAGCAGTACTTC. Using reference TRBV7-6 and TRBJ2-7 for the parts outside the CDR3, the full variable domain is GAGVSQSPRYKVTKRGQDVALRCDPISGHVSLYWYRQALGQGPEFLTYFNYEAQQDKSGLPNDRFSAERPEGSISTLTIQRTEQRDSAMYRCASSLMAGPSYEQYFGPGTRLTVT.

CDR3 region: CASSPGTYNEQFF. CDR3 DNA sequence: TGTGCCAGCAGCCCAGGGACATACAATGAGCAGTTCTTC. The chain joins TRBV7-2 to TRBJ2-1, with D perhaps matching TRBD1 (6 bases). The length of the CDR3 is 13 residues. CDR1 is SGHTA, CDR2 FQGNSA, per germline. Trimming removed 5 bases from V and 4 bases from J, with 9 bases in between.

The chain has TRBV28 and TRBJ2-7; possible D gene TRBD2, 5 bases. Trimming shortened V by 6 bases and J by 7 bases, and 22 bases separated the two germline ends. Germline CDR1 is MDHEN and CDR2 is SYDVKM. The CDR3 covers 15 residues. CDR3 coding DNA: TGTGCCAGCAGAGTGTTGAGGGAATCATCCCGGGAGCAGTACTTC. This codes for CASRVLRESSREQYF.

As concerns this clone: This CDR3 is also generated by other DNA sequences in the sample. This CDR3 is CASSPGTSSYEQYF. CDR3 nucleotides: TGTGCCAGCAGCCCCGGGACTAGCAGTTACGAGCAGTACTTC. The V call is TRBV9, the J call TRBJ2-7, with 9 positions matching TRBD2. From germline, CDR1 is SGDLS and CDR2 YYNGEE. This CDR3 spans 14 amino acids. The J segment lost 4 bases and the V segment lost 4 bases, leaving 6 bases of the junction unmatched.

The genes are TRBV28 and TRBJ2-5; 8 bases fit TRBD2. This CDR3 region has 15 residues. V lost 6 bases and J lost 5; bases outside the gene matches: 11. Per germline, CDR1 MDHEN and CDR2 SYDVKM. CDR3: CASSLTSGSWETQYF. As DNA, the CDR3 is TGTGCCAGCAGCCTAACTAGCGGTTCTTGGGAGACCCAGTACTTC.

This clone was seen once. V is TRBV4-2 and J is TRBJ2-5; D perhaps matches TRBD1 (6 bases). Germline values: CDR1 LGHNA, CDR2 YNFKEQ. V was shortened by 6 bases and J by 1 base, with 18 bases between the two germline ends. CDR3 length equals 16 residues. CDR3 sequence reads: CASSLGGGGIQETQYF. The CDR3 bases are TGTGCCAGCAGTTTAGGGGGTGGGGGCATCCAAGAGACCCAGTACTTC.

V and J are TRBV19 and TRBJ2-5; tentative D call: TRBD2 (6 bases). Per germline, CDR1 LNHDA and CDR2 SQIVND (reference sequence). V dropped 2 bases and J dropped 6 bases, with 13 bases sitting between them. This CDR3 has 14 residues. The chain's CDR3 is CASSIKGLGKTQYF. Written as DNA, the CDR3 is TGTGCCAGTAGTATAAAGGGACTTGGTAAGACCCAGTACTTC.

This sequence joins TRBV11-2 and TRBJ2-7, with 9 bases matching TRBD1. V was pared by 6 bases and J by 7 bases, with 7 bases of the junction left unmatched. Germline V gives CDR1 SGHAT, CDR2 FQNNGV. The CDR3 totals 13 residues. The CDR3 DNA reads TGTGCCAGCAGGGGCCGGGGACAGGGTGAGCAGTACTTC. This gives the protein CASRGRGQGEQYF.

In its sample, this clone was seen a few times. This chain joins TRBV19 and TRBJ1-2; 12 nucleotides match TRBD1. CDR1 is LNHDA and CDR2 is SQIVND in the germline V gene (reference sequence). Trimming removed 4 bases from V and 3 bases from J; junction bases left unmatched: 6. There are 16 residues in the CDR3. The CDR3 sequence is CASSSGTGGLDYGYTF. Written as DNA, the CDR3 is TGTGCCAGTAGTAGCGGGACAGGGGGCCTGGACTATGGCTACACCTTC.

This clone has only one observation. The chain is built from TRBV7-6 and TRBJ1-1; tentative D call: TRBD1 (5 bases). The CDR3 runs 13 residues. Trimming took off 5 bases at V and 1 base at J, with 8 bases between the two ends. From germline, CDR1 is SGHVS and CDR2 FNYEAQ. As DNA, the CDR3 is TGTGCCAGCAGCGGAGGGGCGAACACTGAAGCTTTCTTT. Amino acids: CASSGGANTEAFF.

J is TRBJ1-2 and V is TRBV15; possible D gene TRBD1, 5 bases. V was shortened by 1 base and J by 8 bases, with 23 bases between the two germline ends. The CDR3 length is 17 residues. Looked up from germline, CDR1 is LNHNV and CDR2 is YYDKDF (reference sequence). For the CDR3, the DNA is TGTGCCACCAGCAGAGTCCGGGGGGGGACCGGCAGGGAGGGCTACACCTTC. Translating it yields CATSRVRGGTGREGYTF.

The chain couples TRBV28 to TRBJ1-1; D is possibly TRBD1 (6 bases). The length of the CDR3 is 14 residues. Germline lookup yields CDR1 MDHEN and CDR2 SYDVKM. Between the trimmed V and J ends, which lost 5 bases and 0 bases, there was a span of 10 bases. CDR3 sequence reads: CASSTPGVNTEAFF. CDR3 DNA: TGTGCCAGCAGTACCCCAGGGGTGAACACTGAAGCTTTCTTT.

V gene TRBV5-4 combines with J gene TRBJ2-7, with a tentative D call TRBD2 (6 bases). The CDR3 loop spans 14 amino acids. Trimming removed 2 bases at V and 3 bases at J, with 12 bases between. Germline CDR1 reads SGHNT; CDR2 reads YYREEE (reference sequence). The CDR3 region has the DNA TGTGCCAGCAGCTTTTACGGGAGACGCTACGAGCAGTACTTC. It is translated as CASSFYGRRYEQYF. The full variable domain, in which reference TRBV5-4 and TRBJ2-7 provide the parts outside the CDR3, is ETGVTQSPTHLIKTRGQQVTLRCSSQSGHNTVSWYQQALGQGPQFIFQYYREEENGRGNFPPRFSGLQFPNYSSELNVNALELDDSALYLCASSFYGRRYEQYFGPGTRLTVT.

The CDR3: CASSLELAGRETQYF. The CDR3 DNA reads as TGTGCCAGCAGCTTAGAACTAGCGGGACGGGAGACCCAGTACTTC. J is TRBJ2-5 and V is TRBV7-2; 10 positions agree with TRBD2. Germline loops: CDR1 SGHTA, CDR2 FQGNSA. The CDR3 loop spans 15 amino acids. J lost 5 bases, V lost 1 base, and 4 bases had no gene match. The full variable domain, with the rest looked up from reference TRBV7-2 and TRBJ2-5, is GAGVSQSPSNKVTEKGKDVELRCDPISGHTALYWYRQSLGQGLEFLIYFQGNSAPDKSGLPSDRFSAERTGGSVSTLTIQRTQQEDSAVYLCASSLELAGRETQYFGPGTRLLVL.

The V gene is TRBV28, the J gene TRBJ2-4; 7 nucleotides line up with TRBD1. Trimming removed 6 bases from V and 1 base from J; junction bases left unmatched: 18. Germline CDR1 reads MDHEN; CDR2 reads SYDVKM. The CDR3 totals 19 residues. This CDR3 is CASSQGLSGQGVAKNIQYF. The CDR3 nucleotides are TGTGCCAGCAGCCAGGGCTTGAGCGGCCAGGGGGTTGCCAAAAACATTCAGTACTTC. The entire variable domain, with the rest obtained from reference TRBV28 and TRBJ2-4, is as follows: DVKVTQSSRYLVKRTGEKVFLECVQDMDHENMFWYRQDPGLGLRLIYFSYDVKMKEKGDIPEGYSVSREKKERFSLILESASTNQTSMYLCASSQGLSGQGVAKNIQYFGAGTRLSVL.